One sample yielded the 27 T cell receptor beta chains listed below, sequenced in a study of blood T cell repertoires in COVID-19. Repertoires were generated with immunoSEQ multiplex PCR, while TCRdb's copy carries only in-frame clones and drops some. The sample contains 130,000 to 150,000 clones, 80% to 90% of which appear only once. The sequencing input was peripheral blood. The source of these receptors is a woman in her fifties or sixties with active or convalescent COVID-19.

V gene TRBV5-1 combines with J gene TRBJ2-2; D unclear. Germline V gene data show CDR1 as SGHRS and CDR2 as YFSETQ. V lost 4 bases and J lost 6, with 10 bases in between. This CDR3 comprises 13 residues. The CDR3 reads CASSPTWSGELFF. The CDR3 DNA reads as TGCGCCAGCAGCCCAACATGGTCCGGGGAGCTGTTTTTT.

This rearrangement joins TRBV6-2 or TRBV6-3 to TRBJ2-7, with 11 bases matching TRBD2. Trimming removed 5 bases from V and 6 bases from J; junction bases left unmatched: 3. Per germline, CDR1 MNHEY and CDR2 SVGEGT. The length of the CDR3 is 13 residues. This CDR3 is CASSRLAGSEQYF. The DNA for the CDR3 is TGTGCCAGCAGTAGACTAGCGGGATCCGAGCAGTACTTC.

A single count supports this clone. This chain uses TRBV27 with TRBJ2-1; the match to TRBD2 covers 11 bases. Trimming took 4 bases from V and 5 from J; bases not matched to a gene: 7. Germline V gene data show CDR1 as MNHEY and CDR2 as SMNVEV (reference sequence). The CDR3 length is 16 residues. The CDR3 loop reads CASSSYTSGGDNEQFF. As DNA, the CDR3 is TGTGCCAGCAGTTCCTACACTAGCGGGGGAGACAATGAGCAGTTCTTC.

This rearrangement joins TRBV27 to TRBJ2-7, with D uncertain. Germline V lookup: CDR1 MNHEY, CDR2 SMNVEV (reference sequence). V was trimmed by 5 bases and J by 3 bases, leaving 14 bases between them. This CDR3 has 14 amino acids. The chain's CDR3 is CASSQTSPIYEQYF. DNA of the CDR3: TGTGCCAGCAGTCAAACTTCACCTATCTACGAGCAGTACTTC.

V usage is TRBV5-1 and J usage is TRBJ2-7; D is unclear. The ends were cut back, 0 bases at V and 2 bases at J, with 9 bases in the middle. Germline V CDR1 and CDR2: SGHRS, YFSETQ. This CDR3 is built from 14 residues. The CDR3 DNA reads TGCGCCAGCAGCTTGGAAGGCAGGACCTACGAGCAGTACTTC. Its protein product is CASSLEGRTYEQYF.

The chain joins TRBV6-1 to TRBJ1-1; D unresolved. Germline CDR1 and CDR2: MNHNS and SASEGT. CDR3 length: 15 amino acids. Trimming cost V 2 bases and J 3 bases, with 13 bases left between them. The CDR3 DNA is TGTGCCAGCAGTGAACTGAGGGCAGCGTACACTGAAGCTTTCTTT. Its translation: CASSELRAAYTEAFF.

The chain uses TRBV18 and TRBJ1-5; D may be TRBD1 (5 bases). Germline V gene lookup returns CDR1 KGHSH and CDR2 LQKENI. The CDR3 contains 13 residues. Trimming cost V 3 bases and J 4 bases, with 7 bases left between them. Here the CDR3 reads CASSPGGNQPQHF. The CDR3 bases are TGTGCCAGCTCACCTGGGGGGAATCAGCCCCAGCATTTT. Drawing the rest from reference TRBV18 and TRBJ1-5, the complete variable domain is NAGVMQNPRHLVRRRGQEARLRCSPMKGHSHVYWYRQLPEEGLKFMVYLQKENIIDESGMPKERFSAEFPKEGPSILRIQQVVRGDSAAYFCASSPGGNQPQHFGDGTRLSIL.

The CDR3 nucleotides read TGTGCCTGGAGTGACGGGGTGGAAAACTATGGCTACACCTTC. It yields the protein CAWSDGVENYGYTF. The chain links TRBV30 to TRBJ1-2, with no clear D. The CDR3 is 14 residues long. V lost 1 base and J lost 2, with 11 bases in between. Germline values: CDR1 GTSNPN, CDR2 SVGIG (reference sequence). Combining the CDR3 with reference TRBV30 and TRBJ1-2 gives the whole variable domain SQTIHQWPATLVQPVGSPLSLECTVEGTSNPNLYWYRQAAGRGLQLLFYSVGIGQISSEVPQNLSASRPQDRQFILSSKKLLLSDSGFYLCAWSDGVENYGYTFGSGTRLTVV.

The V call is TRBV7-2, the J call TRBJ2-7; D may be TRBD1 (6 bases). The V gene lost 2 bases and the J gene lost 4 bases, with 27 bases spanning the gap. The CDR3 is made up of 19 amino acids. Germline assignment: CDR1 SGHTA and CDR2 FQGNSA. The CDR3 is CASSLSVGGRSFKRYEQYF. The CDR3 DNA sequence: TGTGCCAGCAGCTTAAGCGTTGGGGGCAGGTCATTTAAAAGATACGAGCAGTACTTC.

The V gene is TRBV5-4, the J gene TRBJ2-2; 8 bases agree with TRBD2. Germline assignment: CDR1 SGHNT and CDR2 YYREEE (reference sequence). V lost 7 bases and J lost 3; bases outside the gene matches: 2. CDR3 length: 13 amino acids. CDR3 sequence reads: CASGRGDTGELFF. Here the CDR3 DNA reads TGTGCCAGCGGGCGGGGGGACACCGGGGAGCTGTTTTTT.

The V and J genes are TRBV9 and TRBJ2-7; possibly TRBD1 for D (5 bases). The V end lost 6 bases, the J end lost 7 bases, and 17 bases lay between the germline ends. There are 13 residues in the CDR3. CDR1 is SGDLS, CDR2 YYNGEE, per germline. The DNA for the CDR3 is TGTGCCAGCAACCAGGGTCAACTTGGAGAGCAGTACTTC. This translates into CASNQGQLGEQYF.

The chain is built from TRBV27 and TRBJ1-4, with a weak D call TRBD1 (5 bases). The germline gives CDR1 MNHEY, CDR2 SMNVEV (reference sequence). The CDR3 extends over 15 amino acids. V shed 6 bases and J shed 4 bases, with 15 bases lying between them. The CDR3 sequence is CASSERGTYNEKLFF. The CDR3 coding sequence is TGTGCCAGCAGCGAACGCGGGACTTATAATGAAAAACTGTTTTTT.

The rearrangement uses TRBV6-5 and TRBJ2-4; weak D call: TRBD1 (7 bases). CDR3 length: 13 amino acids. V shed 5 bases and J shed 12 bases, with 17 bases lying between them. Germline V gene data show CDR1 as MNHEY and CDR2 as SVGAGI. This CDR3 is CASSTTGEVGQYF. The CDR3 region has the DNA TGTGCCAGCAGTACTACAGGGGAGGTTGGTCAGTACTTC.

V gene TRBV9 combines with J gene TRBJ2-1, with TRBD2 matching 14 bases. Germline V gene lookup returns CDR1 SGDLS and CDR2 YYNGEE. The CDR3 is made up of 16 amino acids. V was pared by 4 bases and J by 10 bases, with 10 bases of the junction left unmatched. The CDR3 reads CASSTGLAGGLSEQFF. Here the CDR3 DNA reads TGTGCCAGCAGCACCGGACTAGCGGGGGGCCTCTCCGAGCAGTTCTTC. Filled out from reference TRBV9 and TRBJ2-1, the complete variable domain reads DSGVTQTPKHLITATGQRVTLRCSPRSGDLSVYWYQQSLDQGLQFLIQYYNGEERAKGNILERFSAQQFPDLHSELNLSSLELGDSALYFCASSTGLAGGLSEQFFGPGTRLTVL.

CDR3 region: CASSFTGSELYNEQFF. CDR3 sequence (DNA): TGCGCCAGCAGCTTCACAGGGTCCGAACTTTACAATGAGCAGTTCTTC. J is TRBJ2-1 and V is TRBV5-1; possible D gene TRBD1, 6 bases. V lost 2 bases, J lost 4 bases, and 16 bases lay in between. The length of the CDR3 is 16 residues. Germline assignment: CDR1 SGHRS and CDR2 YFSETQ.

This CDR3 reads CASSLGQLGNQPQHF. CDR3 in DNA: TGTGCCAGCAGCTTAGGACAGCTGGGGAATCAGCCCCAGCATTTT. This rearrangement joins TRBV7-9 to TRBJ1-5; TRBD1 might be the D (5 bases). The V end lost 1 base, the J end lost 4 bases, and 11 bases lay between the germline ends. The V gene's germline CDR1 is SEHNR and CDR2 FQNEAQ (reference sequence). This CDR3 comprises 15 residues.

The chain has TRBV6-2 or TRBV6-3 and TRBJ1-6; TRBD1 aligns across 9 bases. Trimming cost V 4 bases and J 3 bases; bases outside gene matches: 7. This CDR3 region has 17 residues. The germline V gene encodes CDR1 MNHEY and CDR2 SVGEGT. This CDR3 is CASSSRTTGGYNSPLHF. CDR3 nucleotide sequence: TGTGCCAGCAGTTCACGAACGACAGGGGGCTATAATTCACCCCTCCACTTT.

CDR3: CASSLEGLIYNEQFF. In DNA form, the CDR3 reads TGTGCCAGCAGCTTAGAGGGACTTATATACAATGAGCAGTTCTTC. The chain uses TRBV7-9 and TRBJ2-1, with a weak D call TRBD2 (6 bases). The CDR3 has 15 residues. Trimming took 1 base from V and 4 from J, leaving 11 bases between them. Germline V CDR1 and CDR2: SEHNR, FQNEAQ (reference sequence).

This clone rates as medium-sized (0.01 to 0.1%). V is TRBV19 and J is TRBJ1-5; tentative D call: TRBD1 (5 bases). The V end lost 6 bases, the J end lost 5 bases, and 17 bases lay between the germline ends. Looked up from germline, CDR1 is LNHDA and CDR2 is SQIVND (reference sequence). CDR3 length: 15 amino acids. CDR3 nucleotide sequence: TGTGCCAGTAGGGGGACGGAGGGGCCCCATCAGCCCCAGCATTTT. As protein: CASRGTEGPHQPQHF.

The gene calls are TRBV19 and TRBJ1-2; the D gene is possibly TRBD1 (6 bases). V lost 5 bases and J 4 bases, leaving 20 bases between the germline ends. CDR3 length: 16 residues. CDR1 LNHDA and CDR2 SQIVND come from the germline V gene (reference sequence). The CDR3 bases are TGTGCCAGTAGTCCCCGGCCCAATACAGGGTTCTATGGCTACACCTTC. Protein sequence: CASSPRPNTGFYGYTF.

This clone was seen only once. The chain has TRBV6-6 and TRBJ1-2; D call uncertain. The CDR3 totals 13 residues. V dropped 6 bases and J dropped 3 bases, with 11 bases sitting between them. In germline, CDR1 is MNHNY, CDR2 SVGAGI (reference sequence). CDR3 DNA: TGTGCCAGCAGGTCCGGAGACTACTATGGCTACACCTTC. This codes for CASRSGDYYGYTF.

The chain employs TRBV19 and TRBJ2-2; TRBD1 aligns across 10 bases. Per germline, CDR1 LNHDA and CDR2 SQIVND (reference sequence). The CDR3 runs 15 residues. V dropped 7 bases and J dropped 3; count of bases not matched to a gene: 5. The CDR3 is CASKGTGAYTGELFF. The CDR3 DNA is TGTGCCAGTAAAGGGACAGGGGCCTACACCGGGGAGCTGTTTTTT.

The chain uses TRBV7-9 and TRBJ2-3; 7 nucleotides match TRBD2. Trimming took 1 base from V and 2 from J; bases not matched to a gene: 3. The CDR3 has 15 residues. Looked up from germline, CDR1 is SEHNR and CDR2 is FQNEAQ (reference sequence). DNA for the CDR3: TGTGCCAGCAGCTTAGAAACTAGCGCCACAGATACGCAGTATTTT. Translating it yields CASSLETSATDTQYF.

The chain uses TRBV29-1 and TRBJ1-2; 10 bases align to TRBD1. V trimming: 7 bases; J trimming: 10 bases; junction bases outside the gene matches: 9. This CDR3 has 12 residues. The germline CDR1 and CDR2 sequences are SQVTM and ANQGSEA. CDR3 amino acids: CSGSTGGSVYTF. The CDR3 DNA follows: TGCAGCGGATCGACAGGGGGCTCGGTCTACACCTTC.

The chain recombines TRBV4-3 with TRBJ2-2; 8 bases fit TRBD1. CDR3 length equals 15 residues. In germline, CDR1 is LGHNA, CDR2 YSLEER. Trimming removed 5 bases from V and 6 bases from J; junction bases left unmatched: 8. In DNA, the CDR3 is TGCGCCAGCAGCTGGGCAGGGGGCGACTCCGGGGAGCTGTTTTTT. This translates into CASSWAGGDSGELFF.

This clone was recorded once. Within the sample, other DNA sequences also encode this same CDR3. This chain joins TRBV9 and TRBJ1-5; TRBD1 might be the D (5 bases). CDR3 length: 14 residues. Trimming removed 3 bases at V and 0 bases at J, with 7 bases between. Germline-derived CDR1 and CDR2 are SGDLS and YYNGEE. The CDR3 DNA reads as TGTGCCAGCAGCGCCGACAGTAGCAATCAGCCCCAGCATTTT. Amino acids: CASSADSSNQPQHF.

This clone has a single count. The chain couples TRBV7-9 to TRBJ1-3; D remains unclear. This CDR3 region has 15 residues. Germline V gene sequence: CDR1 SEHNR, CDR2 FQNEAQ (reference sequence). V lost 5 bases, J lost 3 bases, and 14 bases lay in between. The CDR3 region has the DNA TGTGCCAGCAGCCACCCGAGGGCGTTTGGAAACACCATATATTTT. Translated: CASSHPRAFGNTIYF.